Listed here are 5 T cell receptor beta chains from one sample, sequenced in a study of T cells after yellow fever vaccination. TCRdb reanalysed the 5' RACE reads using MiXCR and keeps one entry per CDR3 protein. This sample has hundreds of thousands of distinct CDR3 sequences, with roughly 3.5% found just once. The sample here was PBMCs, taken on the day of the yellow fever booster vaccination. All receptors derive from a man aged 18 to 29 who received the YFV17D yellow fever vaccine.

The CDR3 loop reads CASRPGPREETQYF. As DNA, the CDR3 is TGCGCCAGCAGACCCGGGCCTCGGGAAGAGACCCAGTACTTC. The chain couples TRBV5-1 to TRBJ2-5, with D unresolved. V was trimmed by 5 bases and J by 3 bases, leaving 14 bases between them. Germline CDR1 is SGHRS and CDR2 is YFSETQ. This CDR3 has 14 amino acids.

The rearrangement joins TRBV5-6 to TRBJ2-3; D tentatively fits TRBD1 or TRBD2 (5 bases each). The germline gives CDR1 SGHDT, CDR2 YYEEEE. CDR3 length: 13 amino acids. Trimming took off 3 bases at V and 2 bases at J, with 7 bases between the two ends. This CDR3 reads CASSWGTTDTQYF. As DNA, the CDR3 is TGTGCCAGCAGCTGGGGGACCACAGATACGCAGTATTTT.

The chain couples TRBV29-1 to TRBJ2-7; possibly TRBD1 or TRBD2 for D (5 bases each). The V gene's germline CDR1 is SQVTM and CDR2 ANQGSEA. Trimming pared 7 bases from V and 7 bases from J, leaving 11 bases between. This CDR3 contains 10 residues. The CDR3 nucleotides read TGCAGCGCCCTGTGGGGGGAGCAGTACTTC. Translated: CSALWGEQYF.

This clonotype was recorded many times. The V and J genes are TRBV7-9 and TRBJ2-7; D not certain. This CDR3 is 14 amino acids long. V was clipped by 5 bases and J by 2 bases, with 13 bases between them. Germline CDR1 is SEHNR and CDR2 is FQNEAQ (reference sequence). CDR3: CASSKDGYPYEQYF. In DNA form, the CDR3 reads TGTGCCAGCAGCAAGGACGGCTACCCCTACGAGCAGTACTTC.

The CDR3 coding sequence is TGCGCCAGCAGCCAGGAGTGGCGGCAGTCTAGCACAGATACGCAGTATTTT. It codes for CASSQEWRQSSTDTQYF. The chain employs TRBV4-3 and TRBJ2-3; D is unclear. There are 17 residues in the CDR3. Germline V gene data show CDR1 as LGHNA and CDR2 as YSLEER. V was pared by 3 bases and J by 0 bases, with 16 bases between.